The entry below describes one T cell receptor (beta chain). Its antigen is currently not known. Base qualities are not provided; no much larger clone lies one nucleotide away. Donors were 39 systemically healthy Caucasian individuals from Russia aged roughly 6 to 95 years. Approximately 9.7 milliliters of peripheral blood were drawn from each donor into EDTA-treated Vacutainer tubes. Ficoll-Paque density-gradient centrifugation was used to isolate PBMCs, with at least 7 million per sample. Total RNA was extracted from PBMCs with Trizol reagent, with at least 5.5 micrograms obtained per sample. The percentages of naive CD45RAhigh/CD27high T cells were determined by flow cytometry on a PBMC aliquot from every donor. The library was generated by 5' RACE. The run used an Illumina HiSeq 2500. A second roughly 6 to 11 cycle PCR used a sample-barcoded 5' primer and a J-beta primer mix. A unique molecular identifier was introduced onto each TCR beta cDNA molecule by a template-switch 5' adaptor carrying 12 random nucleotides. At least 2.5 million CDR3-containing paired-end reads were obtained from each sample. All of the RNA was converted into first-strand cDNA using the Mint cDNA synthesis kit, with a TRBC-specific oligonucleotide serving as the primer. All cDNA was treated with uracil-DNA glycosylase and then went through a first 18-cycle PCR with the universal primers M1SS and BC2_uni_R. In the paper's pipeline: Each sample was normalized by randomly selecting 1 million high-quality reads, each carrying a distinct molecular identifier. Instead of being binned into consensus sequences, reads with shared molecular identifiers were discarded. MiTCR, run with a Q25 quality threshold and the strictest error-elimination algorithm, handled CDR3 identification, clonotype clustering and error correction. A nonparametric unseen species model using Euler transformation provided a lower-bound estimate of total TCR beta diversity. Using fastp at Q25 and MiXCR, TCRdb reprocessed the public reads and kept productive beta chains. A single entry per CDR3 protein holds the most common genes and DNA from its merged rows. The V and J calls follow TCRdb's processing rather than the paper's. The table for this sample lists a few hundred thousand distinct CDR3 sequences; 25% to 30% of them were counted only once. The ten largest clones add up to around 20% of the sample.

These data originate in a study of blood T cells in healthy people across ages (dated by TCRdb to 2013 to 2016). Notes on the research overall: Template switching captured roughly one uniquely barcoded TCR beta cDNA molecule per two T cells in model experiments. Using deep sequencing normalized with unique cDNA molecular identifiers, the study measured how TCR beta repertoire diversity changes with age. The donors were divided into four age groups: young (average roughly 15 years), middle-aged (approximately 41), aged (about 61) and long-lived (nearly 85). To avoid experimental bias, donors of different ages were distributed randomly across sequencing lanes. The study analyzed two additional independent replicas of 1 million unique cDNA reads from the same blood draw for two donors, one aged 18 to 29 and one aged 80 or older.

Beyond this particular receptor, the publication reports: As age increased, observed TCR beta diversity per million T cells dropped in a roughly linear way, and a significant reduction was already evident by age approximately 40. Total diversity estimates from one million sequenced T cells were considered lower bounds and underestimates. The percentage of naive T cells measured by flow cytometry correlated strongly with observed TCR beta diversity. The long-lived group showed more naive CD4+ T cells, fewer expanded clones and increased TCR diversity than the aged group, suggesting age selection. The CMV infection status of donors was not known, potentially confounding age-related changes in expanded clonotypes. Conclusive comparison of naive and antigen-experienced compartments was prevented by the profiling of bulk unsorted PBMCs.

The sequencing input was blood. This clonotype was sampled from a woman in her 70s in good health.

The nucleotide sequence is given as TGCGCCAGCAGCACATTGGGAGGGTCAGATACGCAGTATTTT. This encodes CASSTLGGSDTQYF. The chain couples TRBV5-1 to TRBJ2-3, with 7 bases aligning to TRBD2. Per the germline V gene, SGHRS is the CDR1 and YFSETQ is the CDR2. Counted from cysteine to phenylalanine, this CDR3 has 14 amino acids. The DNA shown is the 42-base CDR3, in frame from base 1. V ends up 4 bases short and J 4 bases short, with an unmatched junction base count of 6.